This TCR beta chain was identified during a study of blood T cell repertoires in COVID-19. Study-wide background: T cells, B-cell-depleted T cells, or PBMCs provided the cDNA or gDNA that served as material.

Recruitment covered about two dozen US areas and drew participants whose ages spanned about 18 to 90 years. Donors were grouped by their self-reported clinical history. Germline values: CDR1 SGHAT, CDR2 FQNNGV. V gave up 1 base and J gave up 1 base; unmatched junction bases: 3. This CDR3 has 15 amino acids. Original handling: Reference gene primers were amplified, and this amplification served to estimate nucleated cell counts. TCRdb keeps only in-frame clones here, not all; method: immunoSEQ multiplex PCR. The V and J calls and clone size were taken over from that table, and D and trimming were inferred from the DNA. The sample comprises around 250,000 clones, 80% to 85% of which are singletons, and 3.4% rests with the top ten.

This rearrangement joins TRBV11-2 to TRBJ2-7; 8 bases align to TRBD1. Sequencing input: PBMCs or T cells enriched from blood (not recorded which). The receptor's source is a man aged 45-65 years who had recovered from COVID-19. The CDR3 region is CASSLGRTGSYEQYF. DNA of the CDR3: TGTGCCAGCAGCTTAGGTAGGACAGGGTCCTACGAGCAGTACTTC.